This T cell receptor (beta chain) was obtained from a study of T cells in Graves' hyperthyroidism and ophthalmopathy. Study observations and caveats: A model of 13 V-J features distinguished ophthalmopathy from stable hyperthyroidism. The model foresaw ophthalmopathy a median around 6.8 months prior to onset. Most clonotypes that expanded in the thyroid above 0.001 also showed up in blood.

The PBMCs were sourced from fresh peripheral blood (more than 8.5 ml). In regard to this clonotype: Antigen specificity is unknown. This may stem from a read error, because a much larger clone lies one nucleotide away.

TCR beta CDR3 regions were amplified from RNA transcripts. The TCR CDR3 was amplified in a first-round RT-PCR using the HTBI primer set. TCRdb re-derived calls from the multiplex PCR reads in MiXCR, one entry per CDR3 protein. The sample contains hundreds of thousands of distinct CDR3 sequences, approximately 24% of which appear only once. The source material was blood. This TCR came from a woman in her 30s with Graves' ophthalmopathy.

The CDR3 DNA sequence: TGTGCCACCAGTGCCCTACTGACAGGTCCGAACACCGGGGAGCTGTGTTTT. It is translated as CATSALLTGPNTGELCF. V usage is TRBV24-1 and J usage is TRBJ2-2; a possible D gene is TRBD1 (6 bases). There are 17 residues in the CDR3. The germline CDR1 and CDR2 sequences are KGHDR and SFDVKD.